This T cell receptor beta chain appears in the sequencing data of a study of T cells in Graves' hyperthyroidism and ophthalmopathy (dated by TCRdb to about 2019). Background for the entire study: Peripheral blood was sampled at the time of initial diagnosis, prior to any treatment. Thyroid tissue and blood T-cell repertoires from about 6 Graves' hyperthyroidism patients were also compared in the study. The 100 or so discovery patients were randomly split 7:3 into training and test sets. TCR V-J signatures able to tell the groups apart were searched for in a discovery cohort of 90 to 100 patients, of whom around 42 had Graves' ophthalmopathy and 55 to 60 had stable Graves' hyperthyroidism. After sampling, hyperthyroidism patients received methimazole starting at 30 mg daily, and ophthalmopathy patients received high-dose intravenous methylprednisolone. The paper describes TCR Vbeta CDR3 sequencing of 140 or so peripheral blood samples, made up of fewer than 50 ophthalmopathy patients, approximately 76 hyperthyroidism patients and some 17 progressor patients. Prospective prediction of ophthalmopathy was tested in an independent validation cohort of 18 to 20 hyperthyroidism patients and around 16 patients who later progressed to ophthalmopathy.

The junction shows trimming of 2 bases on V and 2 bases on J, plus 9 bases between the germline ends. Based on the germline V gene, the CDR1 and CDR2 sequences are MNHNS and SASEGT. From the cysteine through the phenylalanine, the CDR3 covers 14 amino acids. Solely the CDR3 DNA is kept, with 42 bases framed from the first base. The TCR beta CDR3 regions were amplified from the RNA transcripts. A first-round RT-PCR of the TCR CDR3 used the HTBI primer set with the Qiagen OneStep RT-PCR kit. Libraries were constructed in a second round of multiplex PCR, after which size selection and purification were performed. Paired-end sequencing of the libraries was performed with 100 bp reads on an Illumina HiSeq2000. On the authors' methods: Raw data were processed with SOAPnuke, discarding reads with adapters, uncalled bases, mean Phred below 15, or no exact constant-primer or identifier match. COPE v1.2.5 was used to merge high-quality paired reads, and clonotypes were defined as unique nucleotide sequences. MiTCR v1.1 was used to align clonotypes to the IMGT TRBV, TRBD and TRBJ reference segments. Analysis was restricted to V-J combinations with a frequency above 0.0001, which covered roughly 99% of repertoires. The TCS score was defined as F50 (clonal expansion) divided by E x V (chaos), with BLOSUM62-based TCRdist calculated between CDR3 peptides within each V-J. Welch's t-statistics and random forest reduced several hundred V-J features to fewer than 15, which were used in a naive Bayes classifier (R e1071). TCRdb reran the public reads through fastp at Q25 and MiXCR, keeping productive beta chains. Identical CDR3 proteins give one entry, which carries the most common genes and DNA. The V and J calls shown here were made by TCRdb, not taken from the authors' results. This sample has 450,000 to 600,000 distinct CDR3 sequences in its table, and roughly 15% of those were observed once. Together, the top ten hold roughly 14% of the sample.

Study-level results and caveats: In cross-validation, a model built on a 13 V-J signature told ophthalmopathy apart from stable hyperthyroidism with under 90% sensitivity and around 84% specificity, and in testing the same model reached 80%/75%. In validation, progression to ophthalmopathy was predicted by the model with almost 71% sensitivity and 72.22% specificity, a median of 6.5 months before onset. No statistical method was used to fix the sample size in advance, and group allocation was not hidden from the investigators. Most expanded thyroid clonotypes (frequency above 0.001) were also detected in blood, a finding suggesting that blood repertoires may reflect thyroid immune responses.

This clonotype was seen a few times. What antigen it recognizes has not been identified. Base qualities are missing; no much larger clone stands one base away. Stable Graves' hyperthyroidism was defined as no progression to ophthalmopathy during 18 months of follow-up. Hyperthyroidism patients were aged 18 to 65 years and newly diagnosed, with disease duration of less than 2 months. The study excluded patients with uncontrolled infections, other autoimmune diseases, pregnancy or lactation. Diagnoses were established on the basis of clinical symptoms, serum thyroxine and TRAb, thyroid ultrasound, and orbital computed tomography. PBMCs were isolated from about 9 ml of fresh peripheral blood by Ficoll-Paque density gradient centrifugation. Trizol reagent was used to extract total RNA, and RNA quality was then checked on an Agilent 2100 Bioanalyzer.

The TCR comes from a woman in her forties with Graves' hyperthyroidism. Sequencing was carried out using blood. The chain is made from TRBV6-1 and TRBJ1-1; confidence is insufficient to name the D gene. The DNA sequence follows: TGTGCCAGCAGTGAAATGGCAGATAACACTGAAGCTTTCTTT. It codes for CASSEMADNTEAFF.